Many counts were recorded for the clone carrying this T cell receptor (beta chain). Its antigen is as yet unknown. The lymph nodes were axillary draining lymph nodes from breast cancer patients. V lost 3 bases and J 4 bases, leaving 8 bases between the germline ends. Germline loops: CDR1 LNHDA, CDR2 SQIVND (reference sequence). CDR3 length equals 13 residues. The sample originates from a study of breast tumors, draining lymph nodes, adjacent tissues. Study outcomes and limitations: Most tumor T cells seemingly derive from lymph node, then expand in tumor. Luminal-like breast cancer showed significantly higher tumor–nontumor repertoire similarity than basal-like. Data only fit, rather than demonstrated, lymph node origin of most tumor T cells.

One entry per CDR3 protein, called by TCRdb with MiXCR from the multiplex PCR reads. Here the sample spans about 200,000 distinct CDR3 sequences, less than 45% being singletons. Sequencing was performed on axillary lymph node tissue. The V and J genes are TRBV19 and TRBJ2-3; D perhaps matches TRBD1 (5 bases). The sequence was collected from a female donor with breast cancer. Some clones in this sample may be carry-over from other donors' samples. The DNA for the CDR3 is TGTGCCAGTAGTATCAGGGATGCAGATACGCAGTATTTT. Translating it yields CASSIRDADTQYF.